The 10 T cell receptor beta chains in this list originate from one sample, sequenced in a study of blood T cell repertoires in COVID-19. Generated by immunoSEQ multiplex PCR, the TCRdb table keeps only in-frame clones and is missing some. This sample has nearly 25,000 clones; 75% to 90% occur once, and the top ten carry approximately 2.7%. Source material: peripheral blood. The receptors shown here come from a woman aged 70-85 years with COVID-19, enrolled during active disease.

This chain uses TRBV18 with TRBJ2-3, with TRBD1 as a possible D gene (5 bases). The CDR3 runs 14 residues. Trimming pared 3 bases from V and 2 bases from J, leaving 9 bases between. Germline lookup yields CDR1 KGHSH and CDR2 LQKENI. CDR3 sequence: CASSPGPATDTQYF. In DNA, the CDR3 is TGTGCCAGCTCACCGGGGCCCGCCACAGATACGCAGTATTTT.

The chain joins TRBV28 to TRBJ1-2, with TRBD1 matching over 7 bases. The CDR3 loop spans 12 amino acids. After removal of 7 bases from V and 8 bases from J, the junction contained 7 bases not matched to a gene. Per the germline V gene, CDR1 is MDHEN and CDR2 is SYDVKM. CDR3 DNA sequence: TGTGCCAGCACCGACAGGGTCGAGGGCTACACCTTC. Residues: CASTDRVEGYTF.

The chain links TRBV7-8 to TRBJ2-7, with D possibly matching TRBD1 (6 bases). The CDR3 runs 15 residues. The germline V gene encodes CDR1 SGHVS and CDR2 FQNEAQ. V lost 1 base and J 3 bases, leaving 13 bases between the germline ends. The CDR3: CASSLDYQGRYEQYF. In DNA, the CDR3 is TGTGCCAGCAGCTTAGACTATCAGGGGCGCTACGAGCAGTACTTC.

The chain combines TRBV5-1 with TRBJ2-2; 8 bases fit TRBD1. V was clipped by 3 bases and J by 4 bases; unmatched bases: 5. Looked up from germline, CDR1 is SGHRS and CDR2 is YFSETQ. This CDR3 spans 15 amino acids. Here the CDR3 reads CASSSGQGSTGELFF. CDR3 bases: TGCGCCAGCAGCTCCGGACAGGGTAGCACCGGGGAGCTGTTTTTT.

This clone was counted a few times. The CDR3 coding sequence is TGTGCCAGTAGACGACAGAAAGAAGCTTTCTTT. Protein: CASRRQKEAFF. J is TRBJ1-1 and V is TRBV19; a possible D gene is TRBD1 (5 bases). Trimming stripped 6 bases from V and 8 bases from J, with 10 bases between. CDR1 and CDR2 from the germline V gene are LNHDA and SQIVND (reference sequence). This CDR3 comprises 11 residues.

The V gene is TRBV15, the J gene TRBJ1-2, with D tentatively TRBD1 (6 bases). Trimming shortened V by 0 bases and J by 5 bases, and 10 bases separated the two germline ends. The CDR3 sequence is 14 residues long. The V gene's germline CDR1 is LNHNV and CDR2 YYDKDF (reference sequence). The CDR3, as DNA: TGTGCCACCAGCAGAGATGGGCAGGGGTATGGCTACACCTTC. Protein sequence: CATSRDGQGYGYTF.

This sequence joins TRBV5-1 and TRBJ2-1; D remains ambiguous. This CDR3 is 12 amino acids long. Germline assignment: CDR1 SGHRS and CDR2 YFSETQ. V lost 4 bases and J lost 4, with 6 bases in between. The chain's CDR3 is CASSPTYNEQFF. Here the CDR3 DNA reads TGCGCCAGCAGCCCCACTTACAATGAGCAGTTCTTC.

The CDR3 here is CASSSPGGIHQPQHF. The CDR3 coding sequence is TGTGCCAGCAGCTCCCCGGGGGGTATTCATCAGCCCCAGCATTTT. The V call is TRBV21-1, the J call TRBJ1-5. TRBV21-1 is recorded as a pseudogene. CDR3 length: 15 amino acids.

The J gene is TRBJ2-1, the V gene TRBV9; 11 nucleotides line up with TRBD2. Germline V gene lookup returns CDR1 SGDLS and CDR2 YYNGEE. The junction had 13 bases not matched to a gene; V was cut back by 3 bases and J by 8 bases. The CDR3 sequence is 17 residues long. The CDR3 DNA follows: TGTGCCAGCAGCGGAGAATCCGGGACTAGCGGCTTTGATGAGCAGTTCTTC. It is translated as CASSGESGTSGFDEQFF.

V and J are TRBV2 and TRBJ1-3, with D perhaps matching TRBD1 (6 bases). The V end lost 8 bases, the J end lost 12 bases, and 14 bases lay between the germline ends. Germline V lookup: CDR1 SNHLY, CDR2 FYNNEI. The CDR3 spans 11 residues. The CDR3 DNA is TGTGCCAGCGGGGGGGACATCTTCATATATTTT. Its translation: CASGGDIFIYF.